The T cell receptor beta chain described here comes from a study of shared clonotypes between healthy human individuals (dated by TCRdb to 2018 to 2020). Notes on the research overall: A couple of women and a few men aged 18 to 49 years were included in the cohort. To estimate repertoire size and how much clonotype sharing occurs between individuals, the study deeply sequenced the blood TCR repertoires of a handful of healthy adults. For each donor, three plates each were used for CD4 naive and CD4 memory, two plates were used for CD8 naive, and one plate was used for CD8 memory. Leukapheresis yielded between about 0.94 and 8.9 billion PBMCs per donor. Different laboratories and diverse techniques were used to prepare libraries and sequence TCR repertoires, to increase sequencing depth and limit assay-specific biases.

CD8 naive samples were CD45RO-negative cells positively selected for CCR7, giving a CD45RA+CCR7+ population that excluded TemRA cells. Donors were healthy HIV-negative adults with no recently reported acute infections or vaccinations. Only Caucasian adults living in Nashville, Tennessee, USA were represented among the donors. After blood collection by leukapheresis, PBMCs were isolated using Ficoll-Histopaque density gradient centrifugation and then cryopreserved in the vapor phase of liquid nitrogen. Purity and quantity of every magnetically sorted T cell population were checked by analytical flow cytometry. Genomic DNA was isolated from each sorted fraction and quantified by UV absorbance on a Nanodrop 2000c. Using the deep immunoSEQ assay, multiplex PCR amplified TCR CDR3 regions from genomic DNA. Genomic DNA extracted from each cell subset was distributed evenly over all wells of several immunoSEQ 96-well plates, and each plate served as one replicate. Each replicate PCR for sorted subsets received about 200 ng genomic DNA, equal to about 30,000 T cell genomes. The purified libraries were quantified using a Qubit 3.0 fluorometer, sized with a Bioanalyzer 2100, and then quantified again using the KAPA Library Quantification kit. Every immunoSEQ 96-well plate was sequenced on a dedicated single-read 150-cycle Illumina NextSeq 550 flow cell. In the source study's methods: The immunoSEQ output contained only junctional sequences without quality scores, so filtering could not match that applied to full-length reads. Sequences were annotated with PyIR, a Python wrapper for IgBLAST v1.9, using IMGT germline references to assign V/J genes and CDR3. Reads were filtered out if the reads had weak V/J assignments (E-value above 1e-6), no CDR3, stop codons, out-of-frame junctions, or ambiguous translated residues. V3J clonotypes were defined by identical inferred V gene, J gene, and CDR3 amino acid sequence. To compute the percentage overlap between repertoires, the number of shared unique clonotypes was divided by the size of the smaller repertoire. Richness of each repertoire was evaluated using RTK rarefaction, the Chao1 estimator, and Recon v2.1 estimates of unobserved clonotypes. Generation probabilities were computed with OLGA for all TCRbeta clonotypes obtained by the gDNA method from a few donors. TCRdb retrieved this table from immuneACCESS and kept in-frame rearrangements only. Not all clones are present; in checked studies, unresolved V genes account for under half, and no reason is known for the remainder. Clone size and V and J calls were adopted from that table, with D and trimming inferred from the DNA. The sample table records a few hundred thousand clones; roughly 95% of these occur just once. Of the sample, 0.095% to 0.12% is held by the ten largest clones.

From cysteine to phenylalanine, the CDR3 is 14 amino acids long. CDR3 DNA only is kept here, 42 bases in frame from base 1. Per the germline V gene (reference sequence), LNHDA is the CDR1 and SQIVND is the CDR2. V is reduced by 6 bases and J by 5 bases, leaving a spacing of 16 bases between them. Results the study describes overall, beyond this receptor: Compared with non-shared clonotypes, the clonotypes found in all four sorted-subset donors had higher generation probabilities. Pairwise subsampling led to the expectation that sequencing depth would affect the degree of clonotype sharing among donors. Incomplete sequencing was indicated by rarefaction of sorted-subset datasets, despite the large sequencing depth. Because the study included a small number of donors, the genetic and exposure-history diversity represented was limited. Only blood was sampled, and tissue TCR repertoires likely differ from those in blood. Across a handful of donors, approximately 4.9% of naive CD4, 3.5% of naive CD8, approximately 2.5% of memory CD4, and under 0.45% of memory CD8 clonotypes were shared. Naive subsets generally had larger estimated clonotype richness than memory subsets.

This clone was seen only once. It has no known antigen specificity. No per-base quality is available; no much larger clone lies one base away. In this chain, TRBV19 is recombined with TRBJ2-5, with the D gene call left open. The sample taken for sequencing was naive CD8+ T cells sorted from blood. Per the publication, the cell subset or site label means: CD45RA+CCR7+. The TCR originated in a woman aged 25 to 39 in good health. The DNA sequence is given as TGTGCCAGTAGCGCACACCCCGTCTTGGAGACCCAGTACTTC. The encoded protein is CASSAHPVLETQYF.